A selection of T cell receptor beta chains follows, all from one sample in a study of blood T cell repertoires in COVID-19. The protocol was immunoSEQ multiplex PCR, while the TCRdb copy is restricted to in-frame clones and leaves out a portion. Of 170,000 or so clones listed, more than 85% are singletons. What was sequenced was peripheral blood. These receptors were taken from a man aged 40-49 years with active or convalescent COVID-19. CDR3s leave out the opening cysteine and the closing phenylalanine or tryptophan. A D gene is named only where the DNA matches it firmly.

J gene,D gene,V gene,CDR3 protein
TRBJ2-7,-,TRBV4-1,ASSQDSSGVYEQY
TRBJ1-2,TRBD1,TRBV4-2,ASSQPLTGGEAHGYT
TRBJ1-2,-,TRBV28,ASSPRDDGYT
TRBJ2-3,-,TRBV19,ASTWRGASTDTQY
TRBJ1-3,-,TRBV4-1,ASSEDLTGPGGNTIY
TRBJ2-2,TRBD2,TRBV11-2,ASSLRGGPLFAGELF
TRBJ2-6,TRBD2,TRBV24-1,ATSARGGAAGANVLT
TRBJ1-5,-,TRBV27,ASSPPRDIYSNQPQH
TRBJ2-7,TRBD1,TRBV29-1,SVGGQSIPLYEQY
TRBJ2-3,TRBD1,TRBV7-9,ASSGTGSTDTQY
TRBJ2-1,TRBD2,TRBV2,ASRAGNEQF
TRBJ2-5,TRBD2,TRBV7-2,ASSPPFYGTRIGETQY
TRBJ2-2,TRBD1,TRBV2,ASSVGQGEVGELF
TRBJ1-2,TRBD1,TRBV25-1,ASGTGENYGYT
TRBJ1-4,TRBD1,TRBV7-9,ASTGTGSTNEKLF
TRBJ2-7,TRBD2,TRBV18,ASSPGSGVLNYEQY
TRBJ2-3,-,TRBV4-2,ASSQGLYTDTQY
TRBJ2-7,TRBD1,TRBV2,ASSESTGDEQY
TRBJ2-2,-,TRBV3-1/TRBV3-2,ASSLMANTGELF
TRBJ1-1,TRBD1,TRBV5-1,ASSLDRGATEAF
TRBJ1-5,-,TRBV7-3,ASSLGHLQPQH
TRBJ2-2,-,TRBV7-2,ASSYRATGELF
TRBJ1-2,-,TRBV12-3/TRBV12-4,ASSLGRNYGYT
TRBJ1-4,TRBD1,TRBV11-2,ASSRGQAATNEKLF
TRBJ2-3,-,TRBV3-1/TRBV3-2,ASSQVTGADTQY
TRBJ1-2,TRBD1,TRBV5-8,ASSALGGYVYGYT
TRBJ2-2,-,TRBV12-3/TRBV12-4,ASRNRDAGELF
TRBJ2-2,TRBD1,TRBV9,ASSARQGRNTGELF
TRBJ1-5,-,TRBV18,ASSPPGRGRNQPQH
TRBJ2-3,TRBD2,TRBV11-1,ASSFGRADTQY
TRBJ1-4,TRBD1,TRBV24-1,ATSDTDPTGDYEKLF
TRBJ2-5,-,TRBV3-1/TRBV3-2,ASSQDRAQETQY
TRBJ2-3,-,TRBV7-9,ASSHGTRSTDTQY
TRBJ2-5,-,TRBV4-1,ASSQVGAAQETQY
TRBJ1-2,-,TRBV25-1,ASSEGDFYGYT
TRBJ2-5,TRBD2,TRBV27,AVRSAGGRQETQY
TRBJ1-2,TRBD1,TRBV2,ASSDPTGGGYT
TRBJ2-1,-,TRBV5-1,ASSLAASHNEQF